The rows below give T cell receptor beta chains drawn from one sample of a study of T cell responses to AZD1222 COVID-19 vaccine. Only in-frame clones appear in the TCRdb table, and some are missing; sequencing was by immunoSEQ multiplex PCR. Of 65,000 to 85,000 clones listed, around four fifths were seen once; the top ten hold approximately 21%. The sequencing used peripheral blood, collected on day 0 of AZD1222 vaccination. These receptors were collected from an adult in good health. CDR3s include the opening cysteine and the closing phenylalanine or tryptophan. A D gene is named only where the DNA matches it firmly. Size tells how often a clone was seen (once, few, many) or the class of an expanded clone, and some rows leave it out.

TRBD1,TRBJ1-1,TRBV6-6,.,CASGEGAMNTEAFF,TGTGCCAGCGGGGAGGGGGCTATGAACACTGAAGCTTTCTTT
.,TRBJ1-5,TRBV6-1,.,CASSEHGTIKDSNQPQHF,TGTGCCAGCAGTGAGCACGGAACAATTAAGGATAGCAATCAGCCCCAGCATTTT
TRBD1,TRBJ2-3,TRBV7-2,once,CASRGQGAPGTDTQYF,TGTGCCAGCAGGGGACAGGGGGCACCGGGCACAGATACGCAGTATTTT
.,TRBJ1-1,TRBV9,.,CASSVAGGGGTEAFF,TGTGCCAGCAGCGTAGCTGGGGGAGGGGGCACTGAAGCTTTCTTT
.,TRBJ1-2,TRBV6-2/TRBV6-3,.,CASSSDRNYGYTF,TGTGCCAGCAGCTCCGACAGGAACTATGGCTACACCTTC
TRBD1,TRBJ1-2,TRBV29-1,.,CSGDSANYGYTF,TGCAGCGGGGACAGTGCTAACTATGGCTACACCTTC
.,TRBJ1-2,TRBV28,once,CASNPGANYGYTF,TGTGCCAGCAATCCAGGGGCTAACTATGGCTACACCTTC
.,TRBJ1-1,TRBV6-5,.,CASSTGVMNTEAFF,TGTGCCAGCAGCACCGGAGTTATGAACACTGAAGCTTTCTTT
.,TRBJ1-2,TRBV6-2/TRBV6-3,.,CASSYQQNYGYTF,TGTGCCAGCAGTTACCAGCAAAACTATGGCTACACCTTC
.,TRBJ1-5,TRBV28,.,CASSSRGLGNQPQHF,TGTGCCAGCAGTTCCAGGGGATTAGGCAATCAGCCCCAGCATTTT
.,TRBJ2-3,TRBV19,few,CASSISQSDTQYF,TGTGCCAGTAGTATAAGTCAGTCAGATACGCAGTATTTT
.,TRBJ1-6,TRBV7-8,.,CASSRLSDSYNSPLHF,TGTGCCAGCAGTCGATTATCAGACAGCTATAATTCACCCCTCCACTTT
.,TRBJ1-2,TRBV12-3/TRBV12-4,.,CASSLSYRDGYTF,TGTGCCAGCAGTTTATCGTACAGGGATGGCTACACCTTC
.,TRBJ2-7,TRBV6-5,once,CASKGTTYEQYF,TGTGCCAGCAAAGGTACCACCTACGAGCAGTACTTC
.,TRBJ1-1,TRBV19,.,CASSTGIEAFF,TGTGCCAGTAGTACAGGGATTGAAGCTTTCTTT
.,TRBJ2-7,TRBV6-2/TRBV6-3,once,CASSFRTPLYEQYF,TGTGCCAGCAGTTTCCGGACGCCTCTATACGAGCAGTACTTC
TRBD2,TRBJ2-1,TRBV15,.,CATSRDGLAGAYNEQFF,TGTGCCACCAGCAGAGATGGGCTAGCGGGTGCCTACAATGAGCAGTTCTTC
.,TRBJ1-6,TRBV9,.,CASSDEGPSSYNSPLHF,TGTGCCAGCAGCGACGAGGGCCCGAGCTCCTATAATTCACCCCTCCACTTT
.,TRBJ2-3,TRBV7-2,.,CASSLVRGGTQYF,TGTGCCAGCAGCTTAGTACGTGGAGGTACGCAGTATTTT
.,TRBJ1-2,TRBV6-1,.,CASSETRDYGYTF,TGTGCCAGCAGTGAAACGAGGGACTATGGCTACACCTTC
.,TRBJ2-5,TRBV7-2,.,CASSGLKETQYF,TGTGCCAGCAGCGGCTTAAAAGAGACCCAGTACTTC
.,TRBJ2-1,TRBV12-3/TRBV12-4,.,CASSLVINEQFF,TGTGCCAGCAGTTTAGTGATCAATGAGCAGTTCTTC
.,TRBJ1-1,TRBV18,.,CASSGLSGPRITEAFF,TGTGCCAGCTCGGGCTTATCGGGACCCCGGATTACTGAAGCTTTCTTT
.,TRBJ2-2,TRBV28,.,CASTRGSTGELFF,TGTGCCAGCACGAGGGGATCCACCGGGGAGCTGTTTTTT
.,TRBJ1-1,TRBV7-2,.,CASSLGAGAYMNTEAFF,TGTGCCAGCAGCTTAGGGGCAGGGGCCTACATGAACACTGAAGCTTTCTTT
.,TRBJ1-2,TRBV7-2,.,CASNKDRVGGYTF,TGTGCCAGCAACAAGGATAGAGTGGGCGGCTACACCTTC
.,TRBJ2-7,TRBV28,.,CASLQRTVPYEQYF,TGTGCCAGCCTACAGCGGACAGTGCCCTACGAGCAGTACTTC
.,TRBJ1-3,TRBV27,.,CARGRQDNTIYF,TGTGCCAGGGGGCGTCAAGATAACACCATATATTTT
.,TRBJ1-2,TRBV30,.,CAWSPVNGGGYTF,TGTGCCTGGAGCCCAGTAAACGGGGGTGGCTACACCTTC
TRBD2,TRBJ2-2,TRBV5-1,.,CASSSGSGGRKAGELFF,TGCGCCAGCAGCTCCGGTAGCGGGGGGCGTAAGGCCGGGGAGCTGTTTTTT
TRBD1,TRBJ1-1,TRBV7-9,.,CASSFTMPGGTEAFF,TGTGCCAGCAGCTTCACGATGCCAGGGGGAACTGAAGCTTTCTTT
TRBD2,TRBJ2-2,TRBV7-2,.,CASSRILAGRAGTGELFF,TGTGCCAGCAGTCGGATACTAGCGGGGAGGGCGGGCACCGGGGAGCTGTTTTTT
.,TRBJ2-3,TRBV6-5,.,CASRLTDTQYF,TGTGCCAGCAGATTAACAGATACGCAGTATTTT
.,TRBJ1-1,TRBV10-3,.,CAISGTANTEAFF,TGTGCCATCAGTGGGACAGCTAACACTGAAGCTTTCTTT
.,TRBJ1-2,TRBV28,.,CASSPTPDYGYTF,TGTGCCAGCAGTCCGACACCGGACTATGGCTACACCTTC
TRBD2,TRBJ2-3,TRBV7-3,.,CASSLNGGATDTQYF,TGTGCCAGCAGCTTAAACGGGGGGGCCACAGATACGCAGTATTTT
.,TRBJ2-1,TRBV9,.,CASSVNGNEQFF,TGTGCCAGCAGCGTTAATGGGAATGAGCAGTTCTTC
.,TRBJ2-2,TRBV27,.,CASSLRQRGGELFF,TGTGCCAGCAGTTTAAGACAGAGGGGCGGGGAGCTGTTTTTT
TRBD1,TRBJ1-2,TRBV6-2/TRBV6-3,few,CASSSRQGDNYGYTF,TGTGCCAGCAGTTCCCGACAGGGGGATAACTATGGCTACACCTTC